The subject of this entry is one TCR beta chain. This CDR3 spans 16 amino acids. Germline V gives CDR1 KGHSH, CDR2 LQKENI. V was clipped by 1 base and J by 2 bases, with 13 bases between them. The data derive from a study of blood T cell repertoires in COVID-19. In the study overall: COVID-19 samples collected from the United States, Italy and Spain covered acute and convalescent phases. In each case, the material was cDNA or gDNA derived from T cells, B-cell-depleted T cells, or PBMCs.

How the authors handled the data: Amplification of reference gene primers was used by the study to estimate nucleated cell counts. The repertoire was sequenced with immunoSEQ multiplex PCR; TCRdb's copy has only in-frame clones and lacks some. Clone size and the V and J calls come from that table; the DNA yielded D and trimming. This sample has 110,000 to 150,000 clones, with about 81% found just once. What was sequenced was peripheral blood. The chain combines TRBV18 with TRBJ2-3; weak D call: TRBD1 (6 bases). The TCR originated in a woman at least 80 years old with acute or convalescent COVID-19. The CDR3 loop is CASSPLGALSTDTQYF. CDR3 nucleotide sequence: TGTGCCAGCTCACCACTGGGGGCCCTGTCCACAGATACGCAGTATTTT.